This T cell receptor (beta chain) derives from a study of blood T cells in healthy people across ages. Whole-study context: Capturing about one barcoded beta molecule per two T cells was achieved by template switching.

Per germline, CDR1 ENHRY and CDR2 SYGVKD. Trimming cost V 0 bases and J 11 bases, with 19 bases left between them. This CDR3 spans 15 amino acids. Overall study results and limits: Reliance upon unsorted PBMCs precluded definitive naive versus antigen-experienced comparison.

Using a J-beta primer mix together with a sample-barcoded 5' primer, a second PCR was run for about 7 to 12 cycles. Each cDNA molecule was tagged by a template-switch adaptor that had 12 random nucleotides. MiXCR, applied by TCRdb to the 5' RACE reads, yields one record per CDR3 protein. Of 1.5 million to 2 million distinct CDR3 sequences in the sample, just under 50% were seen once. Note on this clonotype: Its antigen is as yet unknown.

Sequencing was carried out using blood. This chain connects TRBV10-3 to TRBJ2-5, with D perhaps matching TRBD2 (5 bases). The sequence was collected from a woman in her 40s in good health. The CDR3 DNA is TGTGCCATCAGTGAGTCGGCAAGAGGGAGCTCCCTGCAGTACTTC. Encoded protein: CAISESARGSSLQYF.